Below are 2 T cell receptor beta chains sequenced from a single sample in a study of blood T cell repertoires in COVID-19. Profiling relied on immunoSEQ multiplex PCR, and the TCRdb table lists in-frame clones only, not all of them. The sample carries under 200,000 clones, roughly 77% recorded once. Sequenced material: peripheral blood. The receptors were gathered from a man in his 70s with active or convalescent COVID-19.

V and J are TRBV27 and TRBJ1-1; D not resolved. From germline, CDR1 is MNHEY and CDR2 SMNVEV (reference sequence). With 8 bases removed from V and 4 bases from J, the gap between germline ends came to 17 bases. The CDR3 has 14 residues. The CDR3 sequence is CASRGEEWSTEAFF. CDR3 sequence (DNA): TGTGCCAGCCGAGGCGAGGAGTGGAGCACTGAAGCTTTCTTT.

This chain joins TRBV3-1 (or the pseudogene TRBV3-2) and TRBJ2-7; D gene unclear. The CDR3 sequence is 15 residues long. Germline loops: CDR1 LGHDT, CDR2 YNNKEL (reference sequence). Trimming removed 2 bases from V and 7 bases from J, with 18 bases in between. The CDR3 DNA sequence: TGTGCCAGCAGCCAATCCAGCTTGGGCAGTGAAGAGCAGTACTTC. It codes for CASSQSSLGSEEQYF.